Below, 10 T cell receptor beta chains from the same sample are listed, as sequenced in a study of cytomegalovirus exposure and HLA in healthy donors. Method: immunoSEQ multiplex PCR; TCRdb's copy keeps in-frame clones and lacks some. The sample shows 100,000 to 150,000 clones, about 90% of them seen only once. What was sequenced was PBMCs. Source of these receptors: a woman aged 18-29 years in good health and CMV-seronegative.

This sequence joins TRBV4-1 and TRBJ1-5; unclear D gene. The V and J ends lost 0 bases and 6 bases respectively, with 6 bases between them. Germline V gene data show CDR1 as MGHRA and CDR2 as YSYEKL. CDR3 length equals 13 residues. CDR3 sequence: CASSQDEGQPQHF. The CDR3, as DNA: TGCGCCAGCAGCCAAGATGAGGGTCAGCCCCAGCATTTT.

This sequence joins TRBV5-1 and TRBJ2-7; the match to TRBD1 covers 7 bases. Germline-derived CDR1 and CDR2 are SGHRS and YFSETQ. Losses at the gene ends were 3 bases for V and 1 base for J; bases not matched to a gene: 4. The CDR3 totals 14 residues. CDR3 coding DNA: TGCGCCAGCAGCTCTTCGACAGGGTCCTACGAGCAGTACTTC. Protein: CASSSSTGSYEQYF.

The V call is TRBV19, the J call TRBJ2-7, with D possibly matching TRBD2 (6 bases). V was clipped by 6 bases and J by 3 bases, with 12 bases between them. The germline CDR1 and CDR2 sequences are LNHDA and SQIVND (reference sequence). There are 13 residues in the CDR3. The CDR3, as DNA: TGTGCCAGTAGGAGGGACTCCGACTACGAGCAGTACTTC. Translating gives CASRRDSDYEQYF.

The CDR3 DNA reads as TGTGCCAGCAGCTTATCGTTAGGGGGCTCCTACAATGAGCAGTTCTTC. It specifies CASSLSLGGSYNEQFF. This chain links TRBV13 with TRBJ2-1, with D perhaps TRBD1 (6 bases). The CDR3 totals 16 residues. Trimming stripped 2 bases from V and 0 bases from J, with 11 bases between. Germline V gene lookup returns CDR1 PRHDT and CDR2 FYEKMQ (reference sequence).

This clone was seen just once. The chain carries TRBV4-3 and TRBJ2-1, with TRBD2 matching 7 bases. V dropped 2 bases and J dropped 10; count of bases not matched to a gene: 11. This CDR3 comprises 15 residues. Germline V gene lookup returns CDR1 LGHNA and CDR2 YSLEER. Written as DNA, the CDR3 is TGCGCCAGCAGCCAACATCCCGAGGGGCGGGGGGAGCAGTTCTTC. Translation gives CASSQHPEGRGEQFF.

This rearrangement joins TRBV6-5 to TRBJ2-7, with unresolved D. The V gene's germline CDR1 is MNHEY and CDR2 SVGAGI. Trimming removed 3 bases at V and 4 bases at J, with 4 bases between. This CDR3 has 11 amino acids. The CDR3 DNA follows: TGTGCCAGCAGTTATCTGTACGAGCAGTACTTC. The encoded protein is CASSYLYEQYF.

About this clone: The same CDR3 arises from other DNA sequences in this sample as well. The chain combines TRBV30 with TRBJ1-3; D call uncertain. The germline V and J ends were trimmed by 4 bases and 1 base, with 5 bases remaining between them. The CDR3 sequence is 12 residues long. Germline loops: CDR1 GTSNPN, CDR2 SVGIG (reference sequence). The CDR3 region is CAWKRSGNTIYF. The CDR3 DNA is TGTGCCTGGAAGCGATCTGGAAACACCATATATTTT.

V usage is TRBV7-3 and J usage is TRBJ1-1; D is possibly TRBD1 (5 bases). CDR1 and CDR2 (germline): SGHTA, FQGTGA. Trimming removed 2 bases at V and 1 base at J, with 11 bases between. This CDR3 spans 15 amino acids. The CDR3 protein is CASSLLGGSNTEAFF. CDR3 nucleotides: TGTGCCAGCAGCTTACTCGGGGGATCGAACACTGAAGCTTTCTTT. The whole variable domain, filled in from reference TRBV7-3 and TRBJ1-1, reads GAGVSQTPSNKVTEKGKYVELRCDPISGHTALYWYRQSLGQGPEFLIYFQGTGAADDSGLPNDRFFAVRPEGSVSTLKIQRTERGDSAVYLCASSLLGGSNTEAFFGQGTRLTVV.

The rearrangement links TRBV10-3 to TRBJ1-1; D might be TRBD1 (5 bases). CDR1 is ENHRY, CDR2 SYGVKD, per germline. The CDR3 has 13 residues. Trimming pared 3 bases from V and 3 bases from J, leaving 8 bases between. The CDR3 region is CAISDAGYTEAFF. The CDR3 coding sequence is TGTGCCATCAGTGACGCAGGGTACACTGAAGCTTTCTTT.

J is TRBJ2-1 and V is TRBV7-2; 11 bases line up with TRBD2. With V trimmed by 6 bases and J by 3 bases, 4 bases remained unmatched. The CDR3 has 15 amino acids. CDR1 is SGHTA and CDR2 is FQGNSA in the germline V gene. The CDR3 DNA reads TGTGCCAGCAGTCCTCTAGCGGGGGGCTACAATGAGCAGTTCTTC. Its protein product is CASSPLAGGYNEQFF. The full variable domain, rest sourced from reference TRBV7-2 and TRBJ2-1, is GAGVSQSPSNKVTEKGKDVELRCDPISGHTALYWYRQSLGQGLEFLIYFQGNSAPDKSGLPSDRFSAERTGGSVSTLTIQRTQQEDSAVYLCASSPLAGGYNEQFFGPGTRLTVL.